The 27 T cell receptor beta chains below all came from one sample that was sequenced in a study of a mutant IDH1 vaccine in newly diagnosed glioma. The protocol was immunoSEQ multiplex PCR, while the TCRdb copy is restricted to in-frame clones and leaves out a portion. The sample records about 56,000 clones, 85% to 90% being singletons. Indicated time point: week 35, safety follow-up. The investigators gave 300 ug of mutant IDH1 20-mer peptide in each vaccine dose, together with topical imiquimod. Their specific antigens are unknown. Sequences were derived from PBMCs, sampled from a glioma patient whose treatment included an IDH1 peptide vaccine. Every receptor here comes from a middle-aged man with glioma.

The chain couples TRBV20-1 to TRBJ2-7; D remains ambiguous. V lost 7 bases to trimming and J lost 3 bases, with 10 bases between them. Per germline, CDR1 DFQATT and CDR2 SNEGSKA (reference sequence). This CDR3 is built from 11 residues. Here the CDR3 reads CSVKANYEQYF. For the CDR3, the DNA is TGCAGTGTAAAGGCGAACTACGAGCAGTACTTC.

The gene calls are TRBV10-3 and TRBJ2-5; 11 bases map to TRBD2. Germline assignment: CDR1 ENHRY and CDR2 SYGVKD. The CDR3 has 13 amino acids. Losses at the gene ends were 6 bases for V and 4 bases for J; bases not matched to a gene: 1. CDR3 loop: CAISGLAGETQYF. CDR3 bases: TGTGCCATCAGCGGACTAGCGGGAGAGACCCAGTACTTC.

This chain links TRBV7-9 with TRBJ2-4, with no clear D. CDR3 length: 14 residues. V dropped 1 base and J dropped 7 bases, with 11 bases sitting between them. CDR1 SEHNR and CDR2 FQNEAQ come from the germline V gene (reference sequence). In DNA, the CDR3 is TGTGCCAGCAGCTTAGACATCTCTTTCAACATTCAGTACTTC. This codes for CASSLDISFNIQYF.

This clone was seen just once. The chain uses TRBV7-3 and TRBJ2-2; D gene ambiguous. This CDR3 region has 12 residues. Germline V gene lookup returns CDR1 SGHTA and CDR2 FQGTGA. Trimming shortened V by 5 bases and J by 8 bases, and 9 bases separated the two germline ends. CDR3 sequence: CASSPNGGELFF. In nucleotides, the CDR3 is TGTGCCAGCAGCCCTAACGGGGGGGAGCTGTTTTTT.

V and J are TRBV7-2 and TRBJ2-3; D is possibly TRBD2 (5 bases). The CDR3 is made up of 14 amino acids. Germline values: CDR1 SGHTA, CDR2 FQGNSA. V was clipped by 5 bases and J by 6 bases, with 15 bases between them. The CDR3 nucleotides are TGTGCCAGCAGCCGAGAGGGCCGGAGCGATACGCAGTATTTT. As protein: CASSREGRSDTQYF. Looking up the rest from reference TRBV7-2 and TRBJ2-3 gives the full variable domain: GAGVSQSPSNKVTEKGKDVELRCDPISGHTALYWYRQSLGQGLEFLIYFQGNSAPDKSGLPSDRFSAERTGGSVSTLTIQRTQQEDSAVYLCASSREGRSDTQYFGPGTRLTVL.

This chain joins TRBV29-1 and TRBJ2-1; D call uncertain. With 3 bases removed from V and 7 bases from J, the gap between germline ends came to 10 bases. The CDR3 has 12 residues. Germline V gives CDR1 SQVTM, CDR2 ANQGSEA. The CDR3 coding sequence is TGCAGCGTTGACCCCCCTACAAATGAGCAGTTCTTC. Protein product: CSVDPPTNEQFF.

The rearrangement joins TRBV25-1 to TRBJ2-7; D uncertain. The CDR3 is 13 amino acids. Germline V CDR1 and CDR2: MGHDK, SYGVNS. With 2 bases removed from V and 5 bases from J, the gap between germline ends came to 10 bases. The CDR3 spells CASSERSPDEQYF. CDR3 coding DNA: TGTGCCAGCAGTGAACGGTCTCCAGACGAGCAGTACTTC.

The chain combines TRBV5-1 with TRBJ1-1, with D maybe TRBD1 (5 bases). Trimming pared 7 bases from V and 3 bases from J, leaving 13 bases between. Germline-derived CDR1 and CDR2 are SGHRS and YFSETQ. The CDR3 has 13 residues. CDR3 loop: CASATQGDTEAFF. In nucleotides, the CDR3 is TGCGCCAGCGCTACTCAGGGTGACACTGAAGCTTTCTTT.

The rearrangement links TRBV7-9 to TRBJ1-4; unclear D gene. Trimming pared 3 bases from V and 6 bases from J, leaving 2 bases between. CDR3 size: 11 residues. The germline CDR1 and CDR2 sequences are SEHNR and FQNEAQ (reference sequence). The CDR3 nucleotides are TGTGCCAGCAGCTTCGATGAAAAACTGTTTTTT. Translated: CASSFDEKLFF.

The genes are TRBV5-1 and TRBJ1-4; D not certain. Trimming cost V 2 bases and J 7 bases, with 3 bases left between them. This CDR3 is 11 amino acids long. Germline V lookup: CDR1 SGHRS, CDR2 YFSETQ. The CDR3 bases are TGCGCCAGCAGCTTCGGTGAAAAACTGTTTTTT. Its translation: CASSFGEKLFF.

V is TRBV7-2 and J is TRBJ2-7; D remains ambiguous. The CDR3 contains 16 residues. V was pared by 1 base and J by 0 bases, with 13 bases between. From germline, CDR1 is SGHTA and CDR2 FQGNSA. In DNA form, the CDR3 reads TGTGCCAGCAGCTTAGTATCCGTTGTGGCCTCCTACGAGCAGTACTTC. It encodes CASSLVSVVASYEQYF.

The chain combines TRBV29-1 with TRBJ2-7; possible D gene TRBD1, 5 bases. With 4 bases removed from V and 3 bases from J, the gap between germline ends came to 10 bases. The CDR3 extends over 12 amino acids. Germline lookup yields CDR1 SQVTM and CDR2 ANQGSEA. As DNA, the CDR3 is TGCAGCGTTGGCGACAGACTCTACGAGCAGTACTTC. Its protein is CSVGDRLYEQYF.

Written as DNA, the CDR3 is TGTGCCAGCAGCTTAGGCGGAAGCTACAATGAGCAGTTCTTC. The encoded protein is CASSLGGSYNEQFF. The rearrangement links TRBV7-2 to TRBJ2-1; D not certain. V was shortened by 1 base and J by 3 bases, with 7 bases between the two germline ends. The CDR3 sequence is 14 residues long. Germline CDR1 is SGHTA and CDR2 is FQGNSA. The variable domain in full, completed from reference TRBV7-2 and TRBJ2-1, reads GAGVSQSPSNKVTEKGKDVELRCDPISGHTALYWYRQSLGQGLEFLIYFQGNSAPDKSGLPSDRFSAERTGGSVSTLTIQRTQQEDSAVYLCASSLGGSYNEQFFGPGTRLTVL.

Here the CDR3 DNA reads TGCGCCAGCAGCCAAGGGGCCGGGGCAGCTGGAAACACCATATATTTT. Translating gives CASSQGAGAAGNTIYF. The J gene is TRBJ1-3, the V gene TRBV4-3; tentative D call: TRBD1 (5 bases). Between the trimmed V and J ends, which lost 1 base and 2 bases, there was a span of 12 bases. Germline V gene data show CDR1 as LGHNA and CDR2 as YSLEER. CDR3 length: 16 residues.

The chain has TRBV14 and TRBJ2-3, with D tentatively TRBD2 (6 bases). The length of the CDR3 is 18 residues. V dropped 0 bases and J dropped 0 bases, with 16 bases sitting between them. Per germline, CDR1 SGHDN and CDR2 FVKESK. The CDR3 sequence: CASSQDPLAPASTDTQYF. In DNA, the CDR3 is TGTGCCAGCAGCCAAGATCCCCTAGCGCCTGCTAGCACAGATACGCAGTATTTT.

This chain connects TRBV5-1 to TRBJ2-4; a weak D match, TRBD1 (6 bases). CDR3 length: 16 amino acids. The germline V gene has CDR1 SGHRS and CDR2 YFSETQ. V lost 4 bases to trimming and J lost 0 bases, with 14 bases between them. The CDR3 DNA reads TGCGCCAGCAGCCAGGGGACGGAGATAGCCAAAAACATTCAGTACTTC. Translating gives CASSQGTEIAKNIQYF.

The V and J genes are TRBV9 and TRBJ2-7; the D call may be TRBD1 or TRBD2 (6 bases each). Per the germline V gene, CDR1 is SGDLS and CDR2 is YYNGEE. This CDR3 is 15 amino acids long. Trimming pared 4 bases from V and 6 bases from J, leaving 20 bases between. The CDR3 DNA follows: TGTGCCAGCAGCACCGAGGAGGTTAGGGGGGTCGAGCAGTACTTC. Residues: CASSTEEVRGVEQYF. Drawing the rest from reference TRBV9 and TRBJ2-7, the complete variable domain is DSGVTQTPKHLITATGQRVTLRCSPRSGDLSVYWYQQSLDQGLQFLIQYYNGEERAKGNILERFSAQQFPDLHSELNLSSLELGDSALYFCASSTEEVRGVEQYFGPGTRLTVT.

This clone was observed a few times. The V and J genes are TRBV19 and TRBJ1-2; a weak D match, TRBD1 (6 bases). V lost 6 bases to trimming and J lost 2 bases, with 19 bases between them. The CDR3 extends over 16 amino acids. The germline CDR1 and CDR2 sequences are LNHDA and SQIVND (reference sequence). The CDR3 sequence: CASREGGWNLNYGYTF. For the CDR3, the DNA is TGTGCCAGTAGAGAAGGGGGGTGGAACCTAAACTATGGCTACACCTTC.

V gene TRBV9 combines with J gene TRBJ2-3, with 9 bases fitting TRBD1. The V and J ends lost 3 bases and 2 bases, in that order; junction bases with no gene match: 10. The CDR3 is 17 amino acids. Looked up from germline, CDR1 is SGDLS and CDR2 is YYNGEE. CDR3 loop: CASSDMSGTGITDTQYF. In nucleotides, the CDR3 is TGTGCCAGCAGCGACATGTCCGGGACAGGGATCACAGATACGCAGTATTTT.

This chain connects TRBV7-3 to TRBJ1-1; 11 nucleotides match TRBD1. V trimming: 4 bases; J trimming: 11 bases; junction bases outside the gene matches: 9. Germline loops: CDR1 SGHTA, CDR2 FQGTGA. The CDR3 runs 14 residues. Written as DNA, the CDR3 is TGTGCCAGCAGCTCTGGACAGGGGGCGAGGGCCGCTTTCTTT. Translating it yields CASSSGQGARAAFF. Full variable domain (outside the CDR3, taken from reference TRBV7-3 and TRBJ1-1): GAGVSQTPSNKVTEKGKYVELRCDPISGHTALYWYRQSLGQGPEFLIYFQGTGAADDSGLPNDRFFAVRPEGSVSTLKIQRTERGDSAVYLCASSSGQGARAAFFGQGTRLTVV.

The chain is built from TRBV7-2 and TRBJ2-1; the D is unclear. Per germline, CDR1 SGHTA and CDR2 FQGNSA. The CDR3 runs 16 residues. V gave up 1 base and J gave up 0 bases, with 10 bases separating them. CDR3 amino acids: CASSLGLALSYNEQFF. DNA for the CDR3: TGTGCCAGCAGCTTAGGATTAGCTCTCTCCTACAATGAGCAGTTCTTC.

The CDR3 spells CAIGTPSNRNEQFF. The CDR3 DNA follows: TGTGCCATCGGGACCCCTTCCAACCGCAATGAGCAGTTCTTC. J is TRBJ2-1 and V is TRBV10-3; D possibly matches TRBD1 or TRBD2 (5 bases each). This CDR3 has 14 residues. The germline V and J ends were trimmed by 8 bases and 6 bases, with 17 bases remaining between them. Germline lookup yields CDR1 ENHRY and CDR2 SYGVKD.

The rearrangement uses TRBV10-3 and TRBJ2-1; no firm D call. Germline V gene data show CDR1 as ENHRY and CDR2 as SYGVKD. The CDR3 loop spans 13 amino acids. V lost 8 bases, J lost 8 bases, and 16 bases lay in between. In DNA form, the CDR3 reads TGTGCCATCGGACGACAAGAGATAGATGAGCAGTTCTTC. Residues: CAIGRQEIDEQFF.

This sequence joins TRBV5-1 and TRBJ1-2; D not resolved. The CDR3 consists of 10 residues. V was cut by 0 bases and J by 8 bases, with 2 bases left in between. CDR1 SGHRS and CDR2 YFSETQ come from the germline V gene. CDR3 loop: CASSLVGYTF. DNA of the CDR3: TGCGCCAGCAGCTTGGTCGGCTACACCTTC.

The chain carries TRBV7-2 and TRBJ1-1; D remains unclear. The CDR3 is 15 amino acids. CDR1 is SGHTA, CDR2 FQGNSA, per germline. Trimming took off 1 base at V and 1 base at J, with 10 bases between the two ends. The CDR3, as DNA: TGTGCCAGCAGCTTAGTCAATTTTAAGAACACTGAAGCTTTCTTT. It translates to CASSLVNFKNTEAFF.

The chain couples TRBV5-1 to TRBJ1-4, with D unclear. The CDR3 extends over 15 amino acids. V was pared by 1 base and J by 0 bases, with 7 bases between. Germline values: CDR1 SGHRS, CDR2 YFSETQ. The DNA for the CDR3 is TGCGCCAGCAGCTTGAATTTTGCAACTAATGAAAAACTGTTTTTT. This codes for CASSLNFATNEKLFF.

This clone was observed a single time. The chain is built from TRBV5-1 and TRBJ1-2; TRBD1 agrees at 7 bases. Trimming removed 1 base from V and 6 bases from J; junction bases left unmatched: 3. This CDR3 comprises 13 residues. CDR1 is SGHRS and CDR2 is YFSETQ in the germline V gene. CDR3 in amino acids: CASSLTGANGYTF. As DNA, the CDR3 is TGCGCCAGCAGCTTGACAGGGGCGAATGGCTACACCTTC.